This TCR beta chain stems from a study of blood T cell repertoires in COVID-19. Study background: The samples span acute and convalescent COVID-19 from the United States, Italy and Spain. In each case, the material was cDNA or gDNA derived from T cells, B-cell-depleted T cells, or PBMCs.

As originally analysed: It was from reference gene primer amplification that nucleated cell counts were estimated. Sequencing was performed with immunoSEQ multiplex PCR; in TCRdb, only in-frame clones are kept and a portion is missing. V and J calls and clone size are copied from that table; D and trimming were computed from the DNA. Among approximately 100,000 clones listed, roughly 90% were seen once. Trimming removed 6 bases from V and 6 bases from J, with 18 bases in between. The CDR3 totals 14 residues. Germline CDR1 LNHDA, CDR2 SQIVND (reference sequence). The rearrangement uses TRBV19 and TRBJ2-7, with D maybe TRBD2 (6 bases). The sample comprised peripheral blood. The TCR sequence derives from a woman aged 60-75 years with acute or convalescent COVID-19. The CDR3 here is CASRPTRAGPEQYV. CDR3 coding DNA: TGTGCCAGTAGACCGACTCGGGCGGGACCCGAGCAGTACGTC.